These T cell receptor beta chains were read from a single sample in a study of blood T cell repertoires in COVID-19. The method was immunoSEQ multiplex PCR; TCRdb's version includes in-frame clones alone and lacks a portion of them. The sample shows about 250,000 clones, roughly 91% of them seen only once. Sequencing used peripheral blood. The source of these receptors is a man aged 30 to 39 with acute or convalescent COVID-19. Both conserved end residues are part of each CDR3. D genes are given only for firm matches. Expanded clones are given a class, and other clones once, few, many or no size at all.

CDR3 length,D gene,V gene,J gene,clone size,CDR3 protein,CDR3 DNA
15,TRBD1,TRBV3-1/TRBV3-2,TRBJ1-4,once,CASRKTGSTNEKLFF,TGTGCCAGCAGAAAGACAGGGTCAACTAATGAAAAACTGTTTTTT
15,TRBD1,TRBV28,TRBJ1-3,-,CASIKPSGGGNTIYF,TGTGCCAGCATCAAACCTTCAGGGGGCGGAAACACCATATATTTT
16,TRBD1,TRBV27,TRBJ2-1,-,CASSTSSDRGNNEQFF,TGTGCCAGCAGTACATCGTCGGACAGGGGAAACAATGAGCAGTTCTTC
16,TRBD2,TRBV20-1,TRBJ2-1,-,CSASKASGGSYNEQFF,TGCAGTGCTAGTAAGGCTAGCGGGGGCTCCTACAATGAGCAGTTCTTC
13,-,TRBV7-3,TRBJ2-3,-,CASSHARVDTQYF,TGTGCCAGCAGCCACGCGCGGGTAGATACGCAGTATTTT
15,-,TRBV19,TRBJ2-2,few,CASSIDRAGTGELFF,TGTGCCAGTAGTATAGATAGGGCGGGCACCGGGGAGCTGTTTTTT
18,-,TRBV5-8,TRBJ1-5,-,CASSLYRGGQGLTQPQHF,TGTGCCAGCAGCTTATATCGCGGTGGGCAGGGCCTCACTCAGCCCCAGCATTTT
15,TRBD1,TRBV27,TRBJ2-7,-,CASSFRQGSIYEQYF,TGTGCCAGCAGTTTCCGACAGGGATCAATCTACGAGCAGTACTTC
18,-,TRBV24-1,TRBJ2-3,-,CATSDSRTPPNGVGTQYF,TGTGCCACCAGTGATTCACGGACACCTCCAAACGGCGTCGGTACGCAGTATTTT
13,-,TRBV7-3,TRBJ2-3,-,CASSPTRVDTQYF,TGTGCCAGCAGCCCCACTAGAGTAGATACGCAGTATTTT
15,-,TRBV5-6,TRBJ1-3,few,CASSLTGRSGNTIYF,TGTGCCAGCAGCTTGACAGGGCGCTCTGGAAACACCATATATTTT
14,TRBD1,TRBV7-9,TRBJ2-2,-,CASSLDRFTGELFF,TGTGCCAGCAGCTTGGACAGGTTCACCGGGGAGCTGTTTTTT
14,-,TRBV19,TRBJ1-4,-,CASKRQATNEKLFF,TGTGCCAGTAAAAGGCAGGCAACTAATGAAAAACTGTTTTTT
16,-,TRBV4-1,TRBJ2-2,-,CASSNIGGVNTGELFF,TGCGCCAGCAGTAATATCGGGGGAGTGAACACCGGGGAGCTGTTTTTT